This T cell receptor beta chain was captured by sequencing in a study of T cells in Graves' hyperthyroidism and ophthalmopathy. Amplification of TCR beta CDR3 regions was performed using RNA transcripts as template. An initial round of RT-PCR targeting the TCR CDR3 relied on the HTBI primer set. TCRdb analysed the multiplex PCR reads with MiXCR anew, one entry per CDR3 protein. Seen here are around 380,000 distinct CDR3 sequences, about 13% observed once, and the top ten hold around 21%. Per the germline V gene, CDR1 is DFQATT and CDR2 is SNEGSKA (reference sequence). Trimming stripped 4 bases from V and 1 base from J, with 11 bases between. This CDR3 region has 15 residues.

This sequence joins TRBV20-1 and TRBJ2-6; possible D gene TRBD2, 6 bases. The TCR comes from a man under 40 with Graves' hyperthyroidism that later progressed to Graves' ophthalmopathy. Sequenced input: blood. The CDR3 nucleotides read TGCAGTGCTATGGAGGGGCATTCTGGGGCCAACGTCCTGACTTTC. Its translation is CSAMEGHSGANVLTF.